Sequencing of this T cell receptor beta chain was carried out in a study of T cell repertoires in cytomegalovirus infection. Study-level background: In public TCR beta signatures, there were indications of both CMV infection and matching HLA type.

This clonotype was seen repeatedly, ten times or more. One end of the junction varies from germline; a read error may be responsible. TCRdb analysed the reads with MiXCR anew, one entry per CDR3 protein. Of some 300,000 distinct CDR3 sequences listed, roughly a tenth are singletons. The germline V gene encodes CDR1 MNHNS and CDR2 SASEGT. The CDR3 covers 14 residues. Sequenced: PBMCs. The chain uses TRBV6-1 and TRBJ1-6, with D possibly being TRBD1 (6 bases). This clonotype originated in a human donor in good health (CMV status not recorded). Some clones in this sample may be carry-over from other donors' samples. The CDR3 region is CASSEGQLNSPLHF. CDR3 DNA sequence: TGTGCCAGCAGCGAAGGACAGTTAAATTCACCCCTCCACTTT.